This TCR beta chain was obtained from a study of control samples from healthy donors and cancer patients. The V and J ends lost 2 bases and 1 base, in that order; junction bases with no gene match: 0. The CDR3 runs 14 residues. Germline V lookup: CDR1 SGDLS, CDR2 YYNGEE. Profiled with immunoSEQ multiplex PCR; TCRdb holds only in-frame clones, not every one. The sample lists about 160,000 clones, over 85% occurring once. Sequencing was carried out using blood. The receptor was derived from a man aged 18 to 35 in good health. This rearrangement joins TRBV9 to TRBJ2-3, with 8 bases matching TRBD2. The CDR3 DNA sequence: TGTGCCAGCAGCGTTAGCGGGGGCACAGATACGCAGTATTTT. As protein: CASSVSGGTDTQYF. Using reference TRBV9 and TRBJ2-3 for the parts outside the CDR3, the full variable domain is DSGVTQTPKHLITATGQRVTLRCSPRSGDLSVYWYQQSLDQGLQFLIQYYNGEERAKGNILERFSAQQFPDLHSELNLSSLELGDSALYFCASSVSGGTDTQYFGPGTRLTVL.